The 19 T cell receptor beta chains presented below share a single source sample, sequenced in a study of blood T cell repertoires in COVID-19. Generated by immunoSEQ multiplex PCR, the TCRdb table keeps only in-frame clones and is missing some. Here the sample spans over 120,000 clones, 84% being singletons. The sample consisted of peripheral blood. These receptor sequences come from a woman aged 55-69 years with acute or convalescent COVID-19.

This sequence joins TRBV6-5 and TRBJ2-4; 7 bases are shared with TRBD2. Trimming took 8 bases from V and 6 from J; bases not matched to a gene: 1. The germline CDR1 and CDR2 sequences are MNHEY and SVGAGI. The CDR3 has 11 residues. The CDR3 DNA follows: TGTGCCAGCCCGGGGGGAAACATTCAGTACTTC. This encodes CASPGGNIQYF.

The chain employs TRBV7-9 and TRBJ2-1; D is undetermined. Trimming pared 0 bases from V and 9 bases from J, leaving 9 bases between. Germline V lookup: CDR1 SEHNR, CDR2 FQNEAQ (reference sequence). CDR3 length: 13 amino acids. The CDR3 DNA is TGTGCCAGCAGCTTAGCGTACCGAGGTGAGCAGTTCTTC. Its protein is CASSLAYRGEQFF.

This clone has a single count. This chain links TRBV27 with TRBJ1-2, with 10 bases lining up with TRBD1. Germline values: CDR1 MNHEY, CDR2 SMNVEV (reference sequence). The CDR3 covers 14 residues. J gave up 12 bases and V 10 bases, and 17 bases lay outside the gene matches. This chain's CDR3 is CATSFGRDRGSNTF. Here the CDR3 DNA reads TGTGCCACCTCATTTGGCAGGGACAGGGGAAGTAACACCTTC.

V is TRBV23-1 and J is TRBJ2-7, with 11 bases aligning to TRBD1. TRBV23-1 qualifies as an ORF whose function is uncertain. The V and J ends lost 5 bases and 2 bases, in that order; junction bases with no gene match: 5. This CDR3 region has 15 residues. The CDR3 spells CASSFPGQGAYEQYF. CDR3 DNA: TGCGCCAGCAGTTTCCCGGGACAGGGGGCCTACGAGCAGTACTTC.

The chain carries TRBV20-1 and TRBJ2-7; no clear D gene. Trimming stripped 3 bases from V and 0 bases from J, with 6 bases between. The CDR3 extends over 12 amino acids. CDR1 DFQATT and CDR2 SNEGSKA come from the germline V gene (reference sequence). CDR3 sequence: CSASPSSYEQYF. The CDR3, as DNA: TGCAGTGCTAGTCCTAGCTCCTACGAGCAGTACTTC.

This sequence joins TRBV5-1 and TRBJ2-2; no definite D call. CDR3 length equals 14 residues. CDR1 and CDR2 from the germline V gene are SGHRS and YFSETQ. Trimming removed 0 bases at V and 6 bases at J, with 9 bases between. The CDR3 spells CASSLGSSPGELFF. In DNA, the CDR3 is TGCGCCAGCAGCTTGGGGTCTAGTCCCGGGGAGCTGTTTTTT.

The chain joins TRBV6-6 to TRBJ1-6; D unclear. V was clipped by 6 bases and J by 7 bases, with 19 bases between them. Germline V gene sequence: CDR1 MNHNY, CDR2 SVGAGI (reference sequence). The CDR3 totals 16 residues. The CDR3 nucleotides read TGTGCCAGCAGACAAAACCGACAAGAGTTGAATTCACCCCTCCACTTT. Its translation: CASRQNRQELNSPLHF.

This CDR3 is CASRVTSGSGYEQFF. The CDR3 bases are TGTGCCAGCAGAGTCACTAGCGGGAGTGGCTATGAGCAGTTCTTC. V gene TRBV6-4 combines with J gene TRBJ2-1, with 11 bases fitting TRBD2. The CDR3 has 15 amino acids. Germline V lookup: CDR1 MRHNA, CDR2 SNTAGT. The J segment lost 8 bases and the V segment lost 6 bases, leaving 9 bases of the junction unmatched.

The chain carries TRBV6-5 and TRBJ1-6, with D perhaps TRBD1 (6 bases). The V end lost 6 bases, the J end lost 9 bases, and 15 bases lay between the germline ends. CDR1 and CDR2 from the germline V gene are MNHEY and SVGAGI. The CDR3 has 14 residues. CDR3: CASRGQGGGSPLHF. The DNA for the CDR3 is TGTGCCAGCAGGGGGCAGGGAGGGGGTTCACCCCTCCACTTT.

V and J are TRBV10-3 and TRBJ1-4, with D tentatively TRBD1 (5 bases). Germline CDR1 reads ENHRY; CDR2 reads SYGVKD. This CDR3 spans 15 amino acids. The ends were cut back, 7 bases at V and 8 bases at J, with 20 bases in the middle. The CDR3 region is CAIKGGAGVAEKLFF. The CDR3 DNA is TGTGCCATCAAAGGCGGGGCAGGTGTGGCCGAAAAACTGTTTTTT.

The V call is TRBV12-5, the J call TRBJ1-5; 8 bases agree with TRBD1. The CDR3 is made up of 18 amino acids. The V and J ends lost 5 bases and 0 bases, in that order; junction bases with no gene match: 12. The germline V gene encodes CDR1 LGHNT and CDR2 FRNRAP. The CDR3 loop reads CASGLRLGTGFSNQPQHF. As DNA, the CDR3 is TGTGCTAGTGGTCTAAGACTAGGGACAGGTTTTAGCAATCAGCCCCAGCATTTT.

V and J are TRBV6-6 and TRBJ2-5; D unresolved. The germline V and J ends were trimmed by 5 bases and 1 base, with 11 bases remaining between them. The length of the CDR3 is 14 residues. The germline V gene encodes CDR1 MNHNY and CDR2 SVGAGI (reference sequence). This CDR3 is CASSRALPQETQYF. The CDR3 nucleotides are TGTGCCAGCAGTAGAGCTCTCCCCCAAGAGACCCAGTACTTC.

This clone was seen only a few times. The V and J genes are TRBV12-3 or TRBV12-4 and TRBJ1-4; 7 bases are a match to TRBD1. The CDR3 covers 13 residues. V shed 7 bases and J 6 bases; nucleotides not matched to a gene: 5. Here the CDR3 reads CASMQGVDEKLFF. The DNA for the CDR3 is TGTGCCAGCATGCAGGGGGTTGATGAAAAACTGTTTTTT.

This clone was seen at least ten times. The chain couples TRBV3-1 (or the pseudogene TRBV3-2) to TRBJ2-1; TRBD2 agrees at 8 bases. Germline lookup yields CDR1 LGHDT and CDR2 YNNKEL (reference sequence). CDR3 length: 15 amino acids. V dropped 1 base and J dropped 7; count of bases not matched to a gene: 6. DNA for the CDR3: TGTGCCAGCAGCCAAGTCAGCGGGAGTACAAATGAGCAGTTCTTC. Residues: CASSQVSGSTNEQFF.

V is TRBV9 and J is TRBJ2-3; 8 bases match TRBD2. Unmatched junction bases numbered 14, after V lost 1 base and J lost 7 bases. The CDR3 is 17 amino acids. CDR1 is SGDLS, CDR2 YYNGEE, per germline. The CDR3 protein is CASSVNVGSGSGNTQYF. The CDR3, as DNA: TGTGCCAGCAGCGTAAACGTGGGGAGCGGGAGTGGGAATACGCAGTATTTT.

The genes are TRBV7-3 and TRBJ1-6; weak D call: TRBD1 (6 bases). Trimming stripped 10 bases from V and 7 bases from J, with 14 bases between. Germline V lookup: CDR1 SGHTA, CDR2 FQGTGA. The CDR3 spans 13 residues. The CDR3 spells CATAAQGNSPLHF. In DNA form, the CDR3 reads TGTGCCACCGCGGCGCAGGGGAATTCACCCCTCCACTTT.

The rearrangement joins TRBV13 to TRBJ1-2; 7 positions match TRBD1. Trimming at V came to 5 bases and at J to 8 bases, leaving 11 bases not matched to a gene. CDR1 is PRHDT, CDR2 FYEKMQ, per germline (reference sequence). The CDR3 sequence is 14 residues long. CDR3 in amino acids: CASSDQGGLRGYTF. In DNA, the CDR3 is TGTGCCAGCAGCGATCAAGGGGGCCTCAGGGGCTACACCTTC.

The chain joins TRBV18 to TRBJ2-1, with D possibly matching TRBD2 (6 bases). CDR3 length: 16 amino acids. CDR1 is KGHSH and CDR2 is LQKENI in the germline V gene. The V end was cut by 4 bases, the J end by 0 bases, with 13 bases between. This chain's CDR3 is CASSLTAGNSYNEQFF. The CDR3 DNA reads TGTGCCAGCTCACTGACCGCGGGGAACTCCTACAATGAGCAGTTCTTC.

The V and J genes are TRBV28 and TRBJ2-7; TRBD1 is a possible D gene (6 bases). The germline gives CDR1 MDHEN, CDR2 SYDVKM. V was shortened by 2 bases and J by 2 bases, with 10 bases between the two germline ends. This CDR3 has 14 residues. The CDR3 bases are TGTGCCAGCAGTTTACCCCAGGGGCCCTACGAGCAGTACTTC. It yields the protein CASSLPQGPYEQYF.